These T cell receptor beta chains were read from a single sample in a study of blood T cell repertoires in COVID-19. Clones were sequenced by immunoSEQ multiplex PCR, and TCRdb holds only the in-frame ones, with some missing. Of a few hundred thousand clones in the sample, about 90% were seen once. Sequences were obtained from peripheral blood. These TCRs come from a man younger than 35 with COVID-19, enrolled during active disease. Each CDR3 is given with its conserved first and last residue. The order of the fields is D gene, V gene, J gene, clone size, CDR3 protein, CDR3 DNA. A D gene is named only where the DNA matches it firmly. For some rows the clone size is stated as once, few or many, or as a class when expanded; others skip it.

d_call: -; v_call: TRBV5-1; j_call: TRBJ2-3; clone_size: -; cdr3_aa: CASSASRRGYTDTQYF; cdr3_nt: TGCGCCAGCAGCGCCTCCCGAAGGGGATACACAGATACGCAGTATTTT
d_call: -; v_call: TRBV29-1; j_call: TRBJ2-3; clone_size: -; cdr3_aa: CSVAGDKRPSTDTQYF; cdr3_nt: TGCAGCGTTGCGGGAGACAAACGCCCTAGCACAGATACGCAGTATTTT
d_call: -; v_call: TRBV25-1; j_call: TRBJ2-3; clone_size: -; cdr3_aa: CASSELNQGGSTDTQYF; cdr3_nt: TGTGCCAGCAGTGAATTGAATCAGGGTGGAAGCACAGATACGCAGTATTTT
d_call: -; v_call: TRBV21-1; j_call: TRBJ1-4; clone_size: -; cdr3_aa: CASGGETRAPGGDEKLFF; cdr3_nt: TGTGCCAGCGGCGGGGAGACAAGGGCCCCAGGAGGGGATGAAAAACTGTTTTTT
d_call: TRBD2; v_call: TRBV5-1; j_call: TRBJ2-3; clone_size: -; cdr3_aa: CASSLTGREADTQYF; cdr3_nt: TGCGCCAGCAGCTTAACCGGGAGGGAGGCAGATACGCAGTATTTT
d_call: -; v_call: TRBV27; j_call: TRBJ2-1; clone_size: -; cdr3_aa: CASSSGLSSYNEQFF; cdr3_nt: TGTGCCAGCAGTTCAGGACTGAGCTCCTACAATGAGCAGTTCTTC
d_call: -; v_call: TRBV6-4; j_call: TRBJ2-1; clone_size: -; cdr3_aa: CASSNDRSSYNEQFF; cdr3_nt: TGTGCCAGCAGTAACGACAGGAGCTCCTACAATGAGCAGTTCTTC
d_call: -; v_call: TRBV7-9; j_call: TRBJ2-2; clone_size: few; cdr3_aa: CASSFAGASGELFF; cdr3_nt: TGTGCCAGCAGCTTTGCGGGGGCTAGCGGGGAGCTGTTTTTT
d_call: -; v_call: TRBV6-2/TRBV6-3; j_call: TRBJ1-5; clone_size: -; cdr3_aa: CASSYAAGLNQPQHF; cdr3_nt: TGTGCCAGCAGTTACGCGGCAGGGCTTAATCAGCCCCAGCATTTT
d_call: -; v_call: TRBV11-3; j_call: TRBJ2-7; clone_size: -; cdr3_aa: CASSLNSGYEQYF; cdr3_nt: TGTGCCAGCAGCTTAAACTCGGGCTACGAGCAGTACTTC
d_call: TRBD2; v_call: TRBV6-5; j_call: TRBJ2-1; clone_size: -; cdr3_aa: CASSRLAVSYNEQFF; cdr3_nt: TGTGCCAGCAGCCGACTAGCGGTGTCGTACAATGAGCAGTTCTTC
d_call: TRBD1; v_call: TRBV3-1/TRBV3-2; j_call: TRBJ2-1; clone_size: -; cdr3_aa: CASSHPGQVYNEQFF; cdr3_nt: TGTGCCAGCAGCCACCCGGGACAGGTCTACAATGAGCAGTTCTTC
d_call: TRBD2; v_call: TRBV14; j_call: TRBJ2-7; clone_size: -; cdr3_aa: CASSQGTSGYYEQYF; cdr3_nt: TGTGCCAGCAGCCAAGGGACTAGCGGATATTACGAGCAGTACTTC
d_call: -; v_call: TRBV11-2; j_call: TRBJ2-7; clone_size: -; cdr3_aa: CASSFAEFGEQYF; cdr3_nt: TGTGCCAGCAGTTTTGCCGAATTCGGTGAGCAGTACTTC
d_call: -; v_call: TRBV2; j_call: TRBJ2-5; clone_size: -; cdr3_aa: CASRLQETQYF; cdr3_nt: TGTGCCAGCAGGCTACAAGAGACCCAGTACTTC
d_call: -; v_call: TRBV6-5; j_call: TRBJ1-3; clone_size: -; cdr3_aa: CASRDTGTGNTIYF; cdr3_nt: TGTGCCAGCAGGGATACAGGGACTGGAAACACCATATATTTT
d_call: -; v_call: TRBV6-4; j_call: TRBJ1-6; clone_size: -; cdr3_aa: CASRIVDRKPNSPLHF; cdr3_nt: TGTGCCAGCAGGATTGTAGACAGGAAACCAAACTCACCCCTCCACTTT
d_call: -; v_call: TRBV4-1; j_call: TRBJ2-1; clone_size: -; cdr3_aa: CASSQVSEQFF; cdr3_nt: TGCGCCAGCAGCCAAGTGTCGGAGCAGTTCTTC
d_call: TRBD1; v_call: TRBV6-6; j_call: TRBJ1-3; clone_size: -; cdr3_aa: CASRAGQGNGNTIYF; cdr3_nt: TGTGCCAGCAGGGCGGGACAGGGAAATGGAAACACCATATATTTT
d_call: -; v_call: TRBV3-1/TRBV3-2; j_call: TRBJ2-5; clone_size: -; cdr3_aa: CASSQDRVQETQYF; cdr3_nt: TGTGCCAGCAGCCAAGATCGGGTCCAAGAGACCCAGTACTTC
d_call: TRBD1; v_call: TRBV5-1; j_call: TRBJ1-2; clone_size: -; cdr3_aa: CASSLAGTGDGYTF; cdr3_nt: TGCGCCAGCAGCTTGGCCGGGACAGGGGACGGCTACACCTTC
d_call: -; v_call: TRBV28; j_call: TRBJ2-3; clone_size: -; cdr3_aa: CASSLFSGTDTQYF; cdr3_nt: TGTGCCAGCAGTTTATTTTCCGGCACAGATACGCAGTATTTT
d_call: -; v_call: TRBV7-2; j_call: TRBJ1-3; clone_size: once; cdr3_aa: CASSPSYLSGNTIYF; cdr3_nt: TGTGCCAGCAGCCCCTCCTACCTTTCTGGAAACACCATATATTTT
d_call: -; v_call: TRBV7-9; j_call: TRBJ2-2; clone_size: -; cdr3_aa: CASSSDSRFNGELFF; cdr3_nt: TGTGCCAGCAGCTCGGACAGCCGTTTTAACGGGGAGCTGTTTTTT
d_call: -; v_call: TRBV28; j_call: TRBJ2-1; clone_size: -; cdr3_aa: CASSLLTAYNEQFF; cdr3_nt: TGTGCCAGCAGTTTGCTGACAGCATACAATGAGCAGTTCTTC
d_call: TRBD1; v_call: TRBV2; j_call: TRBJ2-7; clone_size: -; cdr3_aa: CASSEGQGTYEQYF; cdr3_nt: TGTGCCAGCAGCGAAGGACAGGGCACCTACGAGCAGTACTTC
d_call: TRBD2; v_call: TRBV3-1/TRBV3-2; j_call: TRBJ2-3; clone_size: -; cdr3_aa: CASSPSPTSGRLLTQYF; cdr3_nt: TGTGCCAGCAGCCCATCTCCAACTAGCGGGAGGTTACTAACGCAGTATTTT
d_call: -; v_call: TRBV30; j_call: TRBJ1-2; clone_size: -; cdr3_aa: CAWSRGGPYGYTF; cdr3_nt: TGTGCCTGGAGTCGCGGAGGCCCCTATGGCTACACCTTC
d_call: TRBD2; v_call: TRBV19; j_call: TRBJ2-7; clone_size: -; cdr3_aa: CASSPLTSGPYEQYF; cdr3_nt: TGTGCCAGTAGCCCTTTGACTAGCGGACCCTACGAGCAGTACTTC
d_call: -; v_call: TRBV4-2; j_call: TRBJ1-5; clone_size: few; cdr3_aa: CASSQERGGNQPQHF; cdr3_nt: TGTGCCAGCAGCCAAGAACGGGGGGGCAATCAGCCCCAGCATTTT
d_call: TRBD1; v_call: TRBV3-1/TRBV3-2; j_call: TRBJ2-3; clone_size: -; cdr3_aa: CASSQDGGQWRPDTQYF; cdr3_nt: TGTGCCAGCAGCCAAGATGGGGGACAGTGGCGACCAGATACGCAGTATTTT
d_call: -; v_call: TRBV19; j_call: TRBJ2-1; clone_size: -; cdr3_aa: CASSIADWNEQFF; cdr3_nt: TGTGCCAGTAGTATAGCTGACTGGAATGAGCAGTTCTTC
d_call: -; v_call: TRBV2; j_call: TRBJ1-4; clone_size: -; cdr3_aa: CASKGKGLNNEKLFF; cdr3_nt: TGTGCCAGCAAAGGAAAGGGACTGAATAATGAAAAACTGTTTTTT
d_call: -; v_call: TRBV6-5; j_call: TRBJ2-1; clone_size: -; cdr3_aa: CASIMAGRSYNEQFF; cdr3_nt: TGTGCCAGCATTATGGCGGGGCGCTCCTACAATGAGCAGTTCTTC
d_call: TRBD1; v_call: TRBV3-1/TRBV3-2; j_call: TRBJ2-7; clone_size: once; cdr3_aa: CASSQDRDRAGEQYF; cdr3_nt: TGTGCCAGCAGCCAAGACCGGGACAGGGCTGGAGAGCAGTACTTC
d_call: -; v_call: TRBV6-1; j_call: TRBJ1-1; clone_size: -; cdr3_aa: CASSDKPNTEAFF; cdr3_nt: TGTGCCAGCAGTGACAAGCCGAACACTGAAGCTTTCTTT
d_call: TRBD1; v_call: TRBV5-5; j_call: TRBJ1-2; clone_size: once; cdr3_aa: CASSLEGQEPYGYTF; cdr3_nt: TGTGCCAGCAGCTTGGAGGGACAGGAGCCCTATGGCTACACCTTC
d_call: -; v_call: TRBV7-9; j_call: TRBJ2-1; clone_size: once; cdr3_aa: CASSLFRGSNNEQFF; cdr3_nt: TGTGCCAGCAGCTTGTTCCGGGGGAGCAACAATGAGCAGTTCTTC
d_call: -; v_call: TRBV30; j_call: TRBJ2-2; clone_size: -; cdr3_aa: CAWSVLAGNTGELFF; cdr3_nt: TGTGCCTGGAGTGTACTCGCGGGTAACACCGGGGAGCTGTTTTTT
d_call: -; v_call: TRBV4-1; j_call: TRBJ2-4; clone_size: -; cdr3_aa: CASGWEVAKNIQYF; cdr3_nt: TGCGCCAGCGGGTGGGAGGTAGCCAAAAACATTCAGTACTTC
d_call: -; v_call: TRBV5-1; j_call: TRBJ1-6; clone_size: -; cdr3_aa: CASSFGDNSNSPLHF; cdr3_nt: TGCGCCAGCAGCTTCGGGGATAACTCGAATTCACCCCTCCACTTT
d_call: TRBD1; v_call: TRBV7-2; j_call: TRBJ2-2; clone_size: -; cdr3_aa: CASSSGQRYTGELFF; cdr3_nt: TGTGCCAGCAGCTCGGGACAGCGATACACCGGGGAGCTGTTTTTT
d_call: -; v_call: TRBV19; j_call: TRBJ2-7; clone_size: -; cdr3_aa: CASSEVSTSYEQYF; cdr3_nt: TGTGCCAGTTCGGAGGTCTCAACCTCCTACGAGCAGTACTTC
d_call: TRBD2; v_call: TRBV5-1; j_call: TRBJ2-2; clone_size: -; cdr3_aa: CASSLGGGAYTGELFF; cdr3_nt: TGCGCCAGCAGCTTGGGCGGGGGGGCCTACACCGGGGAGCTGTTTTTT
d_call: TRBD1; v_call: TRBV11-3; j_call: TRBJ2-7; clone_size: -; cdr3_aa: CASSPGQVPYEQYF; cdr3_nt: TGTGCCAGCAGTCCGGGACAGGTTCCCTACGAGCAGTACTTC
d_call: -; v_call: TRBV5-1; j_call: TRBJ2-5; clone_size: -; cdr3_aa: CASSLAESQETQYF; cdr3_nt: TGCGCCAGCAGCTTGGCCGAGTCCCAAGAGACCCAGTACTTC
d_call: -; v_call: TRBV12-3/TRBV12-4; j_call: TRBJ1-2; clone_size: -; cdr3_aa: CASSFPGGYGYTF; cdr3_nt: TGTGCCAGCAGCTTCCCCGGAGGATATGGCTACACCTTC
d_call: -; v_call: TRBV5-1; j_call: TRBJ1-2; clone_size: many; cdr3_aa: CASSNGQSLYGYTF; cdr3_nt: TGCGCCAGCAGCAACGGACAGTCCCTGTATGGCTACACCTTC
d_call: -; v_call: TRBV6-5; j_call: TRBJ2-7; clone_size: -; cdr3_aa: CASSLTGRREGEQYF; cdr3_nt: TGTGCCAGCAGTTTGACGGGGCGGAGGGAAGGCGAGCAGTACTTC
d_call: TRBD2; v_call: TRBV5-1; j_call: TRBJ2-1; clone_size: -; cdr3_aa: CASSSPGGNEQFF; cdr3_nt: TGCGCCAGCAGCTCCCCGGGAGGGAATGAGCAGTTCTTC
d_call: -; v_call: TRBV11-2; j_call: TRBJ1-2; clone_size: -; cdr3_aa: CASSLEGYDNTIYGYTF; cdr3_nt: TGTGCCAGCAGCTTAGAGGGTTATGACAACACGATCTATGGCTACACCTTC
d_call: -; v_call: TRBV3-1/TRBV3-2; j_call: TRBJ2-2; clone_size: -; cdr3_aa: CASSQDRRPNMDGELFF; cdr3_nt: TGTGCCAGCAGCCAAGATCGGAGACCGAATATGGACGGGGAGCTGTTTTTT
d_call: TRBD2; v_call: TRBV7-3; j_call: TRBJ2-7; clone_size: -; cdr3_aa: CASSPSGTRLEQYF; cdr3_nt: TGTGCCAGCAGCCCCTCCGGGACTAGACTCGAGCAGTACTTC
d_call: -; v_call: TRBV10-3; j_call: TRBJ1-5; clone_size: few; cdr3_aa: CAISPTGGNQPQHF; cdr3_nt: TGTGCCATCAGTCCGACCGGGGGTAATCAGCCCCAGCATTTT